Listed below are T cell receptor beta chains from one sample, sequenced in a study of blood T cell repertoires in COVID-19. Measured with immunoSEQ multiplex PCR; TCRdb has only the in-frame clones, and not every one. The data hold tens of thousands of clones, with more than 75% observed a single time. The material sequenced was peripheral blood. The receptors stem from a woman of 80 years or more with acute or convalescent COVID-19. Both conserved end residues are trimmed from each CDR3. The D gene is left open where the match is weak. Expanded clones are given a class, and other clones once, few, many or no size at all.

J: TRBJ2-7
size: .
V: TRBV9
D: .
CDR3: ASSAYSGPYEQY

J: TRBJ2-1
size: .
V: TRBV5-1
D: .
CDR3: ASSLTRDLSSEQF

J: TRBJ1-4
size: .
V: TRBV10-1
D: .
CDR3: ASSRDLNEKLF

J: TRBJ2-1
size: .
V: TRBV6-5
D: TRBD2
CDR3: ASTAKTSGSVAQF

J: TRBJ2-3
size: .
V: TRBV7-9
D: .
CDR3: ASSDPGEPDTQY

J: TRBJ1-1
size: .
V: TRBV15
D: .
CDR3: ATSRGANTEAF

J: TRBJ2-2
size: once
V: TRBV5-4
D: .
CDR3: ASSPSRHLGTGELF

J: TRBJ1-2
size: .
V: TRBV10-2
D: TRBD1
CDR3: ASSRRQGALET

J: TRBJ2-6
size: .
V: TRBV6-6
D: TRBD1
CDR3: ASSPGTGQRGASGANVLT

J: TRBJ1-5
size: .
V: TRBV2
D: TRBD1
CDR3: ASSPPRTGGVQPQH

J: TRBJ2-2
size: .
V: TRBV7-6
D: .
CDR3: ASSPLPGSNTGELF

J: TRBJ1-3
size: .
V: TRBV20-1
D: .
CDR3: SGTTGNTIY

J: TRBJ2-7
size: .
V: TRBV19
D: .
CDR3: ASSVTHPYEQY

J: TRBJ2-2
size: .
V: TRBV24-1
D: .
CDR3: ATSELYGGELF

J: TRBJ1-2
size: .
V: TRBV12-3/TRBV12-4
D: .
CDR3: ASRLGGDGYT

J: TRBJ2-7
size: few
V: TRBV7-2
D: TRBD1
CDR3: ASSLAGQQYEQY

J: TRBJ2-3
size: .
V: TRBV9
D: .
CDR3: ASSVQGAEWSTDTQY

J: TRBJ1-5
size: medium-sized
V: TRBV19
D: TRBD1
CDR3: ASSPWGQGPNQPQH

J: TRBJ2-1
size: .
V: TRBV5-5
D: TRBD2
CDR3: ASSPGTSGRVYNEQF

J: TRBJ1-6
size: .
V: TRBV19
D: .
CDR3: ASSIEPSGRNSPLH

J: TRBJ2-1
size: .
V: TRBV10-2
D: TRBD2
CDR3: ASRDLAGGWNEQF

J: TRBJ1-6
size: few
V: TRBV2
D: .
CDR3: ASSWGERGSPLH

J: TRBJ2-7
size: .
V: TRBV12-5
D: TRBD2
CDR3: ASGLAQGGVPYEQY

J: TRBJ1-1
size: few
V: TRBV5-1
D: .
CDR3: ASSLGQGLSMNTEAF

J: TRBJ2-1
size: .
V: TRBV19
D: TRBD1
CDR3: ASSHIGQGVTYNEQF

J: TRBJ1-1
size: .
V: TRBV18
D: TRBD1
CDR3: ASSLEDRVNTEAF

J: TRBJ1-2
size: .
V: TRBV6-5
D: .
CDR3: ASSPRGVYGYT

J: TRBJ2-1
size: .
V: TRBV27
D: TRBD2
CDR3: ASSAGLAGGSYNEQF

J: TRBJ2-7
size: .
V: TRBV7-9
D: TRBD2
CDR3: ASSLAGDYYEQY

J: TRBJ1-5
size: .
V: TRBV16
D: TRBD1
CDR3: ASSQGTGHNQPQH

J: TRBJ2-3
size: .
V: TRBV11-2
D: TRBD1
CDR3: ASSFRTGGFLDTQY

J: TRBJ1-2
size: .
V: TRBV6-5
D: .
CDR3: ASSYTSMGLYGYT

J: TRBJ2-1
size: .
V: TRBV5-5
D: .
CDR3: ASSRLTSGNEQF

J: TRBJ2-2
size: .
V: TRBV18
D: TRBD2
CDR3: ASSPAGDPTNTGELF

J: TRBJ1-2
size: .
V: TRBV28
D: .
CDR3: ATQENYGYT

J: TRBJ1-1
size: .
V: TRBV6-5
D: TRBD1
CDR3: ASSGQGGAF

J: TRBJ2-2
size: .
V: TRBV28
D: TRBD2
CDR3: ASSLLAGATNTGELF

J: TRBJ2-2
size: .
V: TRBV19
D: .
CDR3: ASRERYRAANTGELF

J: TRBJ2-7
size: .
V: TRBV6-6
D: TRBD1
CDR3: ASSYGTDNYEQY

J: TRBJ1-2
size: once
V: TRBV5-6
D: .
CDR3: ASSTGLSFNYGYT

J: TRBJ2-5
size: .
V: TRBV15
D: .
CDR3: ATSRDLGYQETQY

J: TRBJ1-4
size: .
V: TRBV19
D: .
CDR3: ASSIRQAMTNEKLF

J: TRBJ1-6
size: .
V: TRBV10-3
D: TRBD1
CDR3: AISEVQGGPHSPLH

J: TRBJ2-1
size: .
V: TRBV7-9
D: TRBD2
CDR3: ASSFSGFSYNEQF

J: TRBJ1-5
size: .
V: TRBV27
D: TRBD1
CDR3: ASSSQAQGVNQPQH

J: TRBJ2-7
size: .
V: TRBV19
D: .
CDR3: ASSIAAGWFYEQY

J: TRBJ2-6
size: .
V: TRBV7-3
D: TRBD1
CDR3: ASSTGGTGANVLT

J: TRBJ1-2
size: .
V: TRBV5-1
D: TRBD1
CDR3: ASSGGWDRTLEGGYT

J: TRBJ2-7
size: .
V: TRBV7-9
D: TRBD2
CDR3: ASSLSGGTGVEQY

J: TRBJ2-2
size: .
V: TRBV18
D: TRBD2
CDR3: ASSALAGVDTGELF

J: TRBJ1-1
size: .
V: TRBV18
D: .
CDR3: ASSSNWATEAF

J: TRBJ2-1
size: .
V: TRBV7-9
D: TRBD2
CDR3: ASSIGTSIRNEQF

J: TRBJ1-3
size: .
V: TRBV6-1
D: .
CDR3: ASSERFSGNTIY

J: TRBJ1-2
size: .
V: TRBV5-8
D: .
CDR3: ASSPPTGTLYGYT

J: TRBJ2-1
size: .
V: TRBV19
D: .
CDR3: ASKIDRSSYNEQF

J: TRBJ2-3
size: .
V: TRBV3-1/TRBV3-2
D: TRBD2
CDR3: ASSQETLAGGWGTDTQY

J: TRBJ1-1
size: few
V: TRBV6-1
D: TRBD1
CDR3: ASSEPPGRGLAEAF

J: TRBJ2-2
size: .
V: TRBV19
D: TRBD1
CDR3: ASRGQGEVGELF

J: TRBJ1-2
size: .
V: TRBV28
D: TRBD1
CDR3: ASRTSAGRDSSYGYT